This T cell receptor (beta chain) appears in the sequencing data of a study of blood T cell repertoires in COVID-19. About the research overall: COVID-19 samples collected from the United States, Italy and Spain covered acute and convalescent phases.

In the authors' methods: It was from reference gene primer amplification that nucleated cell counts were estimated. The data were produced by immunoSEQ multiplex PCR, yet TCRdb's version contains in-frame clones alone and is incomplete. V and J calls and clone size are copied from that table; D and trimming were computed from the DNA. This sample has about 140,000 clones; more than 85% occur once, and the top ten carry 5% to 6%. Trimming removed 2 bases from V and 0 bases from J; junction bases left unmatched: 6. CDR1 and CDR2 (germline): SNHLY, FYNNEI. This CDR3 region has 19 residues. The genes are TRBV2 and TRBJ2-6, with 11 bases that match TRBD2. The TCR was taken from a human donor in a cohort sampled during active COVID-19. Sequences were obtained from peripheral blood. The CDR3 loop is CASSELGLAVNSGANVLTF. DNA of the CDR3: TGTGCCAGCAGTGAATTGGGACTAGCGGTGAACTCTGGGGCCAACGTCCTGACTTTC.